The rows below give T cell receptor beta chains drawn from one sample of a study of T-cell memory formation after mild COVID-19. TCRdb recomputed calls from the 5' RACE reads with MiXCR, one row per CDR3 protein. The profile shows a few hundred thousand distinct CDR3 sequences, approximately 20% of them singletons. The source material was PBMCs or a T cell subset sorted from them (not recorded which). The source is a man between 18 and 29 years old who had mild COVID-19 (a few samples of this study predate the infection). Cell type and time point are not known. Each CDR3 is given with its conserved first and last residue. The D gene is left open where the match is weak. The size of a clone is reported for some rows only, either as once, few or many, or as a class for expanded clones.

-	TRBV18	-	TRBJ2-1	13	CASSPKDSDEQFF	TGTGCCAGCTCACCAAAGGACAGCGACGAGCAGTTCTTC
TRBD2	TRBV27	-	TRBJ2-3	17	CASSLYGGNPSTDTQYF	TGTGCCAGCAGTTTATACGGGGGGAACCCCAGCACAGATACGCAGTATTTT
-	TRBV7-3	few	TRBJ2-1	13	CASSSPQVGEQFF	TGTGCCAGCAGCTCCCCCCAGGTGGGCGAGCAGTTCTTC
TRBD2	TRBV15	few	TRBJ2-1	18	CATSGPGLAGGAYNEQFF	TGTGCCACCAGCGGACCGGGACTAGCGGGGGGGGCCTACAATGAGCAGTTCTTC
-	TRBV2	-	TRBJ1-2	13	CASDRKTNYGYTF	TGTGCCAGCGACAGGAAAACTAACTATGGCTACACCTTC
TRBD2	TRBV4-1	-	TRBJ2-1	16	CASSQPTSASYNEQFF	TGCGCCAGCAGCCAACCTACTAGCGCTTCCTACAATGAGCAGTTCTTC
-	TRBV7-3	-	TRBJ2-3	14	CASSSSGVSDTQYF	TGTGCCAGCAGCTCCTCAGGGGTTTCAGATACGCAGTATTTT
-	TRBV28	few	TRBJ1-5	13	CASTGGGHQPQHF	TGTGCCAGCACCGGGGGAGGGCACCAGCCCCAGCATTTT
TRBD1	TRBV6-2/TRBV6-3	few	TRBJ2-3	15	CASSRSEGAVDTQYF	TGTGCCAGCAGCCGTTCAGAGGGGGCTGTAGATACGCAGTATTTT
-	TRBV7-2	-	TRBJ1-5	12	CASMKQGQPQHF	TGTGCCAGCATGAAACAGGGTCAGCCCCAGCATTTT
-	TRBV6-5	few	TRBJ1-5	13	CASSNQVFQPQHF	TGTGCCAGCAGTAACCAGGTTTTCCAGCCCCAGCATTTT
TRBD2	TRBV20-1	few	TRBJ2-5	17	CSAHRLAGGTGEETQYF	TGCAGTGCTCACAGACTAGCGGGGGGAACCGGGGAAGAGACCCAGTACTTC
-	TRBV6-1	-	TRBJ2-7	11	CASSWPSEQYF	TGTGCCAGCAGTTGGCCGTCCGAGCAGTACTTC
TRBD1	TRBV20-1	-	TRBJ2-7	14	CSARGGQGPYEQYF	TGCAGTGCTAGGGGTGGACAGGGACCCTACGAGCAGTACTTC
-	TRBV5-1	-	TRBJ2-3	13	CASQGEGSDTQYF	TGCGCCAGCCAGGGCGAAGGTTCAGATACGCAGTATTTT
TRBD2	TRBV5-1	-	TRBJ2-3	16	CASSFGTSVSGDTQYF	TGCGCCAGCAGCTTTGGGACTAGCGTTTCTGGAGATACGCAGTATTTT
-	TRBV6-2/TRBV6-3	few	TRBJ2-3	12	CATYSPPGTQYF	TGTGCCACCTATTCCCCGCCAGGGACGCAGTATTTT
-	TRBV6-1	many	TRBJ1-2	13	CASRDILNYGYTF	TGTGCCAGCAGGGACATCTTAAACTATGGCTACACCTTC
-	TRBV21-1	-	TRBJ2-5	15	CASSKARYSKETQYF	TGTGCCAGCAGCAAAGCCCGATATTCTAAAGAGACCCAGTACTTC
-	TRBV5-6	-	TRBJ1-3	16	CASSLVGRTSGNTIYF	TGTGCCAGCAGCTTGGTCGGCAGGACCTCTGGAAACACCATATATTTT
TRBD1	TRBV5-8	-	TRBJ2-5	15	CASGLGQGLQETQYF	TGTGCCAGCGGTTTAGGACAGGGACTCCAAGAGACCCAGTACTTC
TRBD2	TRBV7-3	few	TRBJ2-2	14	CASSSGLGTGELFF	TGTGCCAGCAGCTCCGGACTAGGGACCGGGGAGCTGTTTTTT
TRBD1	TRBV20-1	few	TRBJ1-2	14	CSARAHDRVRGYTF	TGCAGTGCTAGGGCTCATGACAGGGTGCGTGGCTACACCTTC
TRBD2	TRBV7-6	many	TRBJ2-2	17	CASSFREAGENTGELFF	TGTGCCAGCAGCTTTAGAGAGGCGGGGGAGAACACCGGGGAGCTGTTTTTT
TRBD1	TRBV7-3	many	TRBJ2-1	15	CASSNGTGISNEQFF	TGTGCCAGCAGCAATGGGACAGGGATAAGCAATGAGCAGTTCTTC
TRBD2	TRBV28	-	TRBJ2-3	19	CASSGSPTNSGGTTDTQYF	TGTGCCAGCAGTGGCTCCCCCACTAATAGCGGGGGGACCACAGATACGCAGTATTTT
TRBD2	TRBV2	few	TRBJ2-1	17	CASSDPGLAGSYNEQFF	TGTGCCAGCAGCGATCCGGGACTAGCGGGGAGCTACAATGAGCAGTTCTTC
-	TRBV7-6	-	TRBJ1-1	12	CASSEEGAEAFF	TGTGCCAGCAGTGAGGAGGGGGCTGAAGCTTTCTTT
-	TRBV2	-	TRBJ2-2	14	CASTLGRNTGELFF	TGTGCCAGCACACTAGGGCGGAACACCGGGGAGCTGTTTTTT
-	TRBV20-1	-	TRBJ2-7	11	CSAMALYEQYF	TGCAGTGCTATGGCACTCTACGAGCAGTACTTC
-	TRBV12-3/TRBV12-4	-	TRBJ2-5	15	CASSLGQGGGETQYF	TGTGCCAGCAGTTTAGGGCAGGGGGGCGGAGAGACCCAGTACTTC
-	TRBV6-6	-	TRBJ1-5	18	CASSSSTVTGGINQPQHF	TGTGCCAGCAGTTCCTCGACAGTAACCGGGGGGATCAATCAGCCCCAGCATTTT
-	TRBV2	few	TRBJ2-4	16	CASSSDTGSDGNIQYF	TGTGCCAGCAGTTCCGATACAGGGTCGGACGGAAACATTCAGTACTTC
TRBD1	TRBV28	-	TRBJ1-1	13	CASRTGVNTEAFF	TGTGCCAGCAGGACAGGGGTGAACACTGAAGCTTTCTTT
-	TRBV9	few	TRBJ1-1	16	CASSALTGTQNTEAFF	TGTGCCAGCAGCGCACTAACCGGGACACAGAACACTGAAGCTTTCTTT
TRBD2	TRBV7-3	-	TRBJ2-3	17	CASSQEAGVGGTDTQYF	TGTGCCAGCAGCCAGGAAGCGGGGGTAGGTGGCACAGATACGCAGTATTTT
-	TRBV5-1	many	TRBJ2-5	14	CASSFSGGGETQYF	TGCGCCAGCAGCTTTAGCGGTGGCGGTGAGACCCAGTACTTC
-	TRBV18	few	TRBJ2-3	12	CASSPQSDTQYF	TGTGCCAGCTCACCCCAGTCAGATACGCAGTATTTT
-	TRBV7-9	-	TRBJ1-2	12	CASSLVTDGYTF	TGTGCCAGCAGCTTAGTGACGGATGGCTACACCTTC
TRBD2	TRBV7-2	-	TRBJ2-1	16	CASSLVLLRGGDEQFF	TGTGCCAGCAGCTTAGTGCTCCTTCGGGGGGGCGATGAGCAGTTCTTC
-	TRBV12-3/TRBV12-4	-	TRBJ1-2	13	CASSATGQYGYTF	TGTGCCAGCAGTGCCACAGGGCAATATGGCTACACCTTC
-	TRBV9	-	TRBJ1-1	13	CASSPWVNTEAFF	TGTGCCAGCAGCCCTTGGGTGAACACTGAAGCTTTCTTT
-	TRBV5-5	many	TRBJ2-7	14	CASSFERLVYEQYF	TGTGCCAGCAGCTTCGAACGGTTGGTCTACGAGCAGTACTTC
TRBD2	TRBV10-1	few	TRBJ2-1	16	CASSESLAGGRNEQFF	TGCGCCAGCAGTGAGTCCCTAGCGGGGGGACGCAATGAGCAGTTCTTC
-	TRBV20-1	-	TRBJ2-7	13	CSASAGYPYEQYF	TGCAGTGCTAGTGCAGGGTACCCCTACGAGCAGTACTTC
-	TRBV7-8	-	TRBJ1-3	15	CASSLGSGSGNTIYF	TGTGCCAGCAGCTTAGGGTCCGGGTCTGGAAACACCATATATTTT
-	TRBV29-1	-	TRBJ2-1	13	CSATRVSYNEQFF	TGCAGCGCTACCAGGGTGTCCTACAATGAGCAGTTCTTC
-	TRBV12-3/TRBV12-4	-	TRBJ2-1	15	CASSPPYPGIDEQFF	TGTGCCAGCAGTCCGCCTTACCCTGGAATCGATGAGCAGTTCTTC
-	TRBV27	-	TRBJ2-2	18	CASSLRRGARGVTGELFF	TGTGCCAGCAGTTTAAGACGGGGGGCTCGCGGTGTCACCGGGGAGCTGTTTTTT
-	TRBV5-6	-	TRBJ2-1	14	CASTYGPAYNEQFF	TGTGCCAGCACCTACGGCCCGGCCTACAATGAGCAGTTCTTC
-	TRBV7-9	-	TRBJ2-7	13	CASSEEPLYEQYF	TGTGCCAGCAGCGAAGAACCACTATACGAGCAGTACTTC